This T cell receptor beta chain was captured by sequencing in a study of T cells in Graves' hyperthyroidism and ophthalmopathy. V was shortened by 2 bases and J by 1 base, with 11 bases between the two germline ends. The CDR3 consists of 15 residues. Germline V gene lookup returns CDR1 MGHRA and CDR2 YSYEKL. The investigators amplified TCR beta CDR3 regions from RNA transcripts. The HTBI primer set drove a first-round RT-PCR of the TCR CDR3. TCRdb re-derived calls from the multiplex PCR reads in MiXCR, one entry per CDR3 protein. The sample holds 750,000 to 950,000 distinct CDR3 sequences; roughly 40% are singletons and the top ten take 8% to 9%.

Sequencing was performed on blood. This receptor was taken from a man aged 18 to 35 with Graves' hyperthyroidism. The chain links TRBV4-1 to TRBJ1-1, with a possible D match to TRBD1 (5 bases). CDR3 region: CASSQQPGANTEAFF. CDR3 bases: TGCGCCAGCAGCCAACAGCCCGGGGCGAACACTGAAGCTTTCTTT.